The 21 T cell receptor beta chains below were found in one sample sequenced in a study of low-dose radiotherapy and immunotherapy resistance in tumors. Primers targeting TRAV and TRBV primed first-strand cDNA, covering alpha and beta chains. PCR amplification of the TCRs was performed with Phusion for about 20 PCR cycles, and it relied on a constant-region primer together with a V-primer adapter. TCRdb re-analysed the reads in MiXCR, keeping a single row per CDR3 protein. The table records 35,000 to 45,000 distinct CDR3 sequences, less than 30% of them present only once. As for time point: after trial treatment. Treatment here: LDRT plus nivolumab, ipilimumab, low-dose cyclophosphamide and aspirin (RACIN trial). This sample comprised PBMCs, obtained after low-dose radiotherapy plus immunotherapy. The source of these receptors is a male donor with prostate cancer.

This clonotype was observed many times. This chain connects TRBV12-5 to TRBJ1-2; 7 nucleotides align to TRBD1. The CDR3 extends over 16 amino acids. Germline CDR1 LGHNT, CDR2 FRNRAP. With V trimmed by 4 bases and J by 2 bases, 10 bases remained unmatched. The CDR3 DNA sequence: TGTGCTAGTGGTTCCGCCGGACAGGCGAGAAACTATGGCTACACCTTC. Translated: CASGSAGQARNYGYTF.

This clonotype was seen many times. The chain recombines TRBV20-1 with TRBJ2-5, with 9 positions matching TRBD1. Germline assignment: CDR1 DFQATT and CDR2 SNEGSKA (reference sequence). CDR3 length: 15 residues. After removal of 6 bases from V and 5 bases from J, the junction contained 13 bases not matched to a gene. CDR3 region: CSARDRASLAETQYF. The CDR3 bases are TGCAGTGCAAGGGACAGGGCGAGTTTGGCGGAGACCCAGTACTTC.

This clonotype was detected many times. The V gene is TRBV9, the J gene TRBJ1-4; 8 nucleotides align to TRBD1. The length of the CDR3 is 12 residues. Germline-derived CDR1 and CDR2 are SGDLS and YYNGEE. Germline trimming cut 4 bases from V and 12 bases from J; bases unmatched to any gene: 5. The DNA for the CDR3 is TGTGCCAGCAGCCCCTCGGACAGGGAACTGTTTTTT. Its protein product is CASSPSDRELFF.

In its sample, this clonotype was seen many times. The chain has TRBV5-4 and TRBJ2-7; a possible D gene is TRBD1 (6 bases). Deletions cut 4 bases from V and 4 bases from J, with 15 bases between. The CDR3 contains 14 residues. CDR1 and CDR2 from the germline V gene are SGHNT and YYREEE (reference sequence). In DNA, the CDR3 is TGTGCCAGCAGCCCAAGGACAGAAACATACGAGCAGTACTTC. This codes for CASSPRTETYEQYF.

This clonotype has just one count. The gene calls are TRBV18 and TRBJ2-5; D not certain. V was trimmed by 3 bases and J by 4 bases, leaving 3 bases between them. This CDR3 spans 11 amino acids. Germline CDR1 is KGHSH and CDR2 is LQKENI. Here the CDR3 reads CASSPVETQYF. DNA for the CDR3: TGTGCCAGCTCACCCGTAGAGACCCAGTACTTC.

This clonotype appeared many times. The chain employs TRBV5-1 and TRBJ2-3; 11 nucleotides agree with TRBD1. CDR3 size: 17 residues. Trimming at V came to 2 bases and at J to 6 bases, leaving 11 bases not matched to a gene. CDR1 and CDR2 from the germline V gene are SGHRS and YFSETQ. CDR3 DNA sequence: TGCGCCAGCAGCTTAACCGGGACAGGGGGTCCCCAGGATACGCAGTATTTT. Protein: CASSLTGTGGPQDTQYF.

This sequence joins TRBV5-1 and TRBJ2-1, with 14 bases aligning to TRBD2. The V segment lost 4 bases and the J segment 12 bases; nucleotides outside the gene matches: 9. The CDR3 covers 15 residues. Germline V gene lookup returns CDR1 SGHRS and CDR2 YFSETQ. CDR3 DNA sequence: TGCGCCAGCAGCCCAGGACTAGCGGGGGGCCAGGTGCAGTTCTTC. Its translation: CASSPGLAGGQVQFF.

This clonotype was recorded at least ten times. The chain has TRBV20-1 and TRBJ1-4, with 7 positions matching TRBD1. V gave up 5 bases and J gave up 3 bases; unmatched junction bases: 3. There are 13 residues in the CDR3. Germline CDR1 reads DFQATT; CDR2 reads SNEGSKA (reference sequence). The CDR3 loop reads CSAGGQSNEKLFF. The DNA of the CDR3 is TGCAGTGCTGGGGGACAGTCTAATGAAAAACTGTTTTTT.

There are many counts of this clonotype. The chain carries TRBV7-9 and TRBJ2-1; 8 bases fit TRBD2. Germline trimming cut 3 bases from V and 9 bases from J; bases unmatched to any gene: 13. The CDR3 is made up of 16 amino acids. Germline V lookup: CDR1 SEHNR, CDR2 FQNEAQ (reference sequence). CDR3: CASSFTSGGTWGEQFF. The CDR3 nucleotides are TGTGCCAGCAGCTTTACTAGCGGTGGAACGTGGGGTGAGCAGTTCTTC. Drawing the rest from reference TRBV7-9 and TRBJ2-1, the complete variable domain is DTGVSQNPRHKITKRGQNVTFRCDPISEHNRLYWYRQTLGQGPEFLTYFQNEAQLEKSRLLSDRFSAERPKGSFSTLEIQRTEQGDSAMYLCASSFTSGGTWGEQFFGPGTRLTVL.

This clonotype was seen at least ten times. The chain couples TRBV18 to TRBJ1-6; TRBD1 agrees at 10 bases. Germline values: CDR1 KGHSH, CDR2 LQKENI. The CDR3 is 14 residues long. Trimming cost V 6 bases and J 8 bases; bases outside gene matches: 4. CDR3 sequence reads: CASSMTGGDSPLHF. The CDR3 DNA is TGTGCCAGCTCCATGACAGGGGGCGATTCACCCCTCCACTTT. The full variable domain, rest sourced from reference TRBV18 and TRBJ1-6, is NAGVMQNPRHLVRRRGQEARLRCSPMKGHSHVYWYRQLPEEGLKFMVYLQKENIIDESGMPKERFSAEFPKEGPSILRIQQVVRGDSAAYFCASSMTGGDSPLHFGNGTRLTVT.

This clonotype turned up a few times. This chain connects TRBV4-3 to TRBJ2-7; 9 nucleotides align to TRBD1. Germline V gives CDR1 LGHNA, CDR2 YSLEER. The V and J ends lost 4 bases and 3 bases, in that order; junction bases with no gene match: 4. The CDR3 loop spans 14 amino acids. This chain's CDR3 is CASSPPGQGYEQYF. The CDR3 nucleotides are TGCGCCAGCAGCCCCCCGGGACAGGGCTACGAGCAGTACTTC.

V gene TRBV4-2 combines with J gene TRBJ1-1; D gene unclear. The CDR3 has 17 amino acids. V shed 1 base and J shed 0 bases, with 15 bases lying between them. Germline assignment: CDR1 LGHNA and CDR2 YNFKEQ. The CDR3, as DNA: TGTGCCAGCAGCCAAGGGGATCGGGCGAGCATGAACACTGAAGCTTTCTTT. Its protein is CASSQGDRASMNTEAFF.

This clonotype was observed many times. The chain links TRBV3-1 to TRBJ2-3; TRBD2 might be the D (5 bases). Trimming stripped 4 bases from V and 5 bases from J, with 13 bases between. The CDR3 has 14 amino acids. CDR1 and CDR2 (germline): LGHDT, YNNKEL (reference sequence). The CDR3 coding sequence is TGTGCCAGCAGCCTCGGACTGGCGATAGATACGCAGTATTTT. It yields the protein CASSLGLAIDTQYF.

This clonotype came up many times. The chain employs TRBV6-6 and TRBJ1-1, with unresolved D. CDR3 size: 15 residues. Trimming left V 2 bases short and J 1 base short, with 11 bases between. Looked up from germline, CDR1 is MNHNY and CDR2 is SVGAGI (reference sequence). CDR3 DNA sequence: TGTGCCAGCAGTTACAAAGGAGGTTCGAACACTGAAGCTTTCTTT. Encoded protein: CASSYKGGSNTEAFF.

The rearrangement joins TRBV6-5 to TRBJ2-1, with 14 bases aligning to TRBD2. The CDR3 extends over 17 amino acids. J lost 9 bases, V lost 0 bases, and 7 bases had no gene match. Looked up from germline, CDR1 is MNHEY and CDR2 is SVGAGI. CDR3 nucleotide sequence: TGTGCCAGCAGTTACTCAGTCGCGACTAGCGGGAGGGGTGAGCAGTTCTTC. Translation: CASSYSVATSGRGEQFF.

This clonotype was counted at least ten times. The rearrangement joins TRBV5-1 to TRBJ1-2; D unresolved. Germline V gene sequence: CDR1 SGHRS, CDR2 YFSETQ. The V and J ends lost 1 base and 3 bases respectively, with 10 bases between them. The CDR3 extends over 14 amino acids. The CDR3 DNA reads TGCGCCAGCAGCTTGACGCTGGGCTACTATGGCTACACCTTC. This codes for CASSLTLGYYGYTF.

The gene calls are TRBV6-6 and TRBJ2-1; 9 nucleotides match TRBD2. The CDR3 loop spans 15 amino acids. V dropped 5 bases and J dropped 2; count of bases not matched to a gene: 4. Germline V gene sequence: CDR1 MNHNY, CDR2 SVGAGI (reference sequence). The CDR3 loop reads CASSEASGTYNEQFF. As DNA, the CDR3 is TGTGCCAGCAGTGAGGCTAGCGGGACCTACAATGAGCAGTTCTTC.

This clonotype was found a few times. The chain employs TRBV3-1 and TRBJ2-1; possible D gene TRBD1, 5 bases. Germline assignment: CDR1 LGHDT and CDR2 YNNKEL (reference sequence). The CDR3 contains 12 residues. The ends were cut back, 0 bases at V and 9 bases at J, with 6 bases in the middle. The CDR3, as DNA: TGTGCCAGCAGCCAAGAGGGGCGTGAGCAGTTCTTC. It is translated as CASSQEGREQFF.

Ten or more counts support this clonotype. J is TRBJ1-1 and V is TRBV6-9; 9 bases are shared with TRBD1. Trimming cost V 6 bases and J 4 bases; bases outside gene matches: 12. Germline assignment: CDR1 MNHGY and CDR2 SVAAGI. This CDR3 has 16 amino acids. The CDR3 is CASSLTGTGSPTEAFF. CDR3 sequence (DNA): TGTGCCAGCAGCCTAACCGGGACAGGGTCCCCCACTGAAGCTTTCTTT.

This clonotype was detected only once. A far more abundant clone sits one base away, making this likely a read error. The CDR3 here is CASSSRSHRGETQFF. CDR3 DNA: TGTGCCAGCAGCTCGCGGTCACACAGGGGAGAGACCCAGTTCTTC. V is TRBV13 and J is TRBJ2-1; TRBD1 agrees at 7 bases. V lost 4 bases to trimming and J lost 13 bases; unmatched junction nucleotides: 16. Germline values: CDR1 PRHDT, CDR2 FYEKMQ (reference sequence). The CDR3 contains 15 residues.

This chain connects TRBV9 to TRBJ2-7; D might be TRBD2 (5 bases). Germline assignment: CDR1 SGDLS and CDR2 YYNGEE. Deletions cut 3 bases from V and 1 base from J, with 11 bases between. The CDR3 consists of 14 residues. In nucleotides, the CDR3 is TGTGCCAGCAGCGATAGGACGGGATCCTACGAGCAGTACTTC. Translated, it gives CASSDRTGSYEQYF. The full variable domain, rest sourced from reference TRBV9 and TRBJ2-7, is DSGVTQTPKHLITATGQRVTLRCSPRSGDLSVYWYQQSLDQGLQFLIQYYNGEERAKGNILERFSAQQFPDLHSELNLSSLELGDSALYFCASSDRTGSYEQYFGPGTRLTVT.